A selection of T cell receptor beta chains follows, all from one sample in a study of T cell responses to AZD1222 COVID-19 vaccine. Clones were sequenced by immunoSEQ multiplex PCR, and TCRdb holds only the in-frame ones, with some missing. The repertoire has tens of thousands of clones, about nine tenths of them found once; the top ten carry less than 6%. Sequences were derived from peripheral blood, sampled 28 days after the second AZD1222 dose. The receptors come from an adult who received the AZD1222 COVID-19 vaccine. CDR3s include the opening cysteine and the closing phenylalanine or tryptophan. The order of the fields is J gene, clone size, CDR3 length, D gene, V gene, CDR3 protein, CDR3 DNA. A D gene is named only where the DNA matches it firmly. Clone size is stated in some rows and not others, as once, few, many or a class when expanded.

TRBJ1-1,once,13,-,TRBV7-2,CASSRTANTEAFF,TGTGCCAGCAGCCGGACAGCAAACACTGAAGCTTTCTTT
TRBJ2-3,-,13,-,TRBV6-5,CASSSPIGRAQYF,TGTGCCAGCAGTTCACCCATCGGAAGAGCGCAGTATTTT
TRBJ1-1,few,14,TRBD1,TRBV3-1/TRBV3-2,CASNYWDRATEAFF,TGTGCCAGCAACTATTGGGACAGGGCCACTGAAGCTTTCTTT
TRBJ2-3,-,14,-,TRBV6-5,CASSYSVGTDTQYF,TGTGCCAGCAGTTACTCAGTGGGCACAGATACGCAGTATTTT
TRBJ1-2,-,11,-,TRBV7-2,CASSLIDGSTF,TGTGCCAGCAGCTTAATTGACGGCTCGACCTTC
TRBJ1-2,-,14,TRBD1,TRBV7-9,CASSRRTGAYGYTF,TGTGCCAGCAGCCGCAGGACAGGGGCTTATGGCTACACCTTC
TRBJ1-2,-,13,-,TRBV6-5,CASRRALFYGYTF,TGTGCCAGCAGGCGGGCGCTTTTCTATGGCTACACCTTC
TRBJ1-1,-,11,-,TRBV2,CASSRHREAFF,TGTGCCAGCAGTAGACACCGTGAAGCTTTCTTT
TRBJ2-2,-,16,-,TRBV10-1,CASKSLTGDLLGELFF,TGCGCCAGCAAGAGTCTGACGGGGGACCTTTTAGGGGAGCTGTTTTTT
TRBJ2-2,-,16,TRBD2,TRBV7-2,CASSLTSGVNTGELFF,TGTGCCAGCAGCCTGACTAGCGGGGTGAACACCGGGGAGCTGTTTTTT
TRBJ2-3,once,15,-,TRBV6-1,CASSEDGGSTDTQYF,TGTGCCAGCAGTGAAGATGGCGGCAGCACAGATACGCAGTATTTT
TRBJ1-1,-,15,TRBD1,TRBV19,CASRAPGTGNTEAFF,TGTGCCAGTAGAGCTCCCGGGACAGGGAACACTGAAGCTTTCTTT
TRBJ1-5,-,12,TRBD1,TRBV24-1,CATGQGSQPQHF,TGTGCCACAGGACAGGGGTCCCAGCCCCAGCATTTT
TRBJ2-7,-,14,TRBD1,TRBV5-1,CASSLQGSSYEQYF,TGCGCCAGCAGCTTACAGGGGAGCTCCTACGAGCAGTACTTC
TRBJ1-4,-,15,-,TRBV19,CASRPSKGMNEKLFF,TGTGCCAGTAGGCCGAGCAAGGGGATGAATGAAAAACTGTTTTTT
TRBJ1-5,-,14,-,TRBV7-8,CASSLALGNQPQHF,TGTGCCAGCAGCTTAGCGCTCGGCAATCAGCCCCAGCATTTT
TRBJ2-2,-,14,-,TRBV9,CASSPQTNTGELFF,TGTGCCAGCAGCCCCCAGACGAACACCGGGGAGCTGTTTTTT
TRBJ2-3,-,12,-,TRBV28,CALGLPADTQYF,TGTGCTCTAGGACTCCCTGCAGATACGCAGTATTTT
TRBJ2-6,-,13,-,TRBV6-5,CASRSSGANVLTF,TGTGCCAGCAGAAGCTCTGGGGCCAACGTCCTGACTTTC
TRBJ1-2,-,16,TRBD1,TRBV19,CASTRDRSVANYGYTF,TGTGCCAGTACCAGGGACAGAAGTGTAGCTAACTATGGCTACACCTTC
TRBJ1-1,once,13,-,TRBV2,CASSVVEGTEAFF,TGTGCCAGCAGTGTAGTTGAAGGGACTGAAGCTTTCTTT
TRBJ1-5,-,13,-,TRBV6-2/TRBV6-3,CASSQSRGQPQHF,TGTGCCAGCAGCCAATCGCGGGGACAGCCCCAGCATTTT
TRBJ2-1,-,14,-,TRBV5-6,CASSLGTPDGEQFF,TGTGCCAGCAGCTTGGGGACCCCCGACGGTGAGCAGTTCTTC
TRBJ1-5,-,14,-,TRBV7-9,CASTSADSNQPQHF,TGTGCCAGCACGTCTGCGGATAGCAATCAGCCCCAGCATTTT
TRBJ1-4,-,16,-,TRBV4-2,CASSQEKSGDYEKLFF,TGTGCCAGCAGCCAAGAAAAATCAGGAGATTATGAAAAACTGTTTTTT
TRBJ1-1,-,14,TRBD1,TRBV28,CASSQGDMNTEAFF,TGTGCCAGCAGCCAGGGGGACATGAACACTGAAGCTTTCTTT
TRBJ1-1,-,13,-,TRBV19,CASSIEKGTEAFF,TGTGCCAGTAGTATTGAGAAAGGCACTGAAGCTTTCTTT
TRBJ2-5,-,14,-,TRBV5-1,CASRPQGTQETQYF,TGCGCCAGCAGACCTCAGGGGACCCAAGAGACCCAGTACTTC
TRBJ2-7,-,14,-,TRBV2,CATQNRDLTYEQYF,TGTGCCACGCAAAACCGGGACTTAACCTACGAGCAGTACTTC
TRBJ2-1,few,15,-,TRBV5-6,CASSLVDHKINEQFF,TGTGCCAGCAGCTTGGTGGACCACAAGATCAATGAGCAGTTCTTC
TRBJ1-2,-,14,-,TRBV6-6,CATIGGIRSYGYTF,TGTGCCACCATAGGAGGAATTCGGTCCTATGGCTACACCTTC